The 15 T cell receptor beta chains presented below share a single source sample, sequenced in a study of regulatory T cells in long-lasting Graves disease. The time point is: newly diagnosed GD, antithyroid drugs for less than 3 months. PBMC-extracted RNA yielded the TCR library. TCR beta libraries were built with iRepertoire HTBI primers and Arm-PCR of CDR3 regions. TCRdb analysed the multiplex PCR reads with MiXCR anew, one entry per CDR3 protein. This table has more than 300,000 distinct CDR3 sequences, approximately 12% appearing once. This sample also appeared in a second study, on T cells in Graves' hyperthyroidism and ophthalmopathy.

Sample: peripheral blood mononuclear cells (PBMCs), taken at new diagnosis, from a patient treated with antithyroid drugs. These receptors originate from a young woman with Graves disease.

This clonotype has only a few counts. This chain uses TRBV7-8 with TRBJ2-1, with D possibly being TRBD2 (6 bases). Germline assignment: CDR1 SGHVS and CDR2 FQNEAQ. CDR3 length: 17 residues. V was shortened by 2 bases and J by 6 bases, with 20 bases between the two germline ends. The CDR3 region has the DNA TGTGCCAGCAGCTTAACCCGCCTACCGGGAGCCGCCAATGAGCAGTTCTTC. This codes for CASSLTRLPGAANEQFF.

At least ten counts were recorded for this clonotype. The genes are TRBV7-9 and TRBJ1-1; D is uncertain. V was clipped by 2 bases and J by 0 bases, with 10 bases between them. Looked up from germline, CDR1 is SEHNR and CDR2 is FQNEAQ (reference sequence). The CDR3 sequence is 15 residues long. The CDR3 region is CASSLYLGLNTEAFF. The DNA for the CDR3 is TGTGCCAGCAGCTTATATCTGGGATTGAACACTGAAGCTTTCTTT.

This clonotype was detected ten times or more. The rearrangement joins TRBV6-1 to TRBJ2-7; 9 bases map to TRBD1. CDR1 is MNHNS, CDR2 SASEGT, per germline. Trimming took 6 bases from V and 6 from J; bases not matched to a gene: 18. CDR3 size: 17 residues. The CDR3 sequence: CASSPRTGEVGASEQYV. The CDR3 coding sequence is TGTGCCAGCAGCCCACGGACAGGGGAGGTCGGGGCCTCCGAGCAGTACGTC.

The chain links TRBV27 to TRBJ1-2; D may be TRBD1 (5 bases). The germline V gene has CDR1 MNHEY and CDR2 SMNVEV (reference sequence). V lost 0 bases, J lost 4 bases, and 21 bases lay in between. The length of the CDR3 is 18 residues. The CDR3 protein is CASSLSGVGTGNLYGYTF. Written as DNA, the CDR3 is TGTGCCAGCAGTTTATCGGGTGTCGGAACAGGAAATCTCTATGGCTACACCTTC.

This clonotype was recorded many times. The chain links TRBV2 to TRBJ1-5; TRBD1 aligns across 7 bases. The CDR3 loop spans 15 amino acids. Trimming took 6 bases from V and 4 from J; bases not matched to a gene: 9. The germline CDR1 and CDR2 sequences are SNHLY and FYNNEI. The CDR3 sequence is CASSVRGRSNQPQHF. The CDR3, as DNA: TGTGCCAGCAGCGTCAGGGGGAGATCAAATCAGCCCCAGCATTTT.

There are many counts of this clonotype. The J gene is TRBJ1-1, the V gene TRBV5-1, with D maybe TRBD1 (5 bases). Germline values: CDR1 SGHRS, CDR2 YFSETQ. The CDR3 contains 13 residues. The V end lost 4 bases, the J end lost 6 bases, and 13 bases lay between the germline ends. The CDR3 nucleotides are TGCGCCAGCAGCCCAGGACACTCGCCTGAAGCTTTCTTT. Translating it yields CASSPGHSPEAFF.

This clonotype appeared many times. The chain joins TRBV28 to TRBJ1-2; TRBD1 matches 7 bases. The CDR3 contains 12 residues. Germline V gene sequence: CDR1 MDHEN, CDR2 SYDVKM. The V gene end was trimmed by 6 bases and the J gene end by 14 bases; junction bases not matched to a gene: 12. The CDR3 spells CASSLNDRVGTF. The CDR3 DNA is TGTGCCAGCAGCCTAAACGACAGGGTAGGAACCTTC.

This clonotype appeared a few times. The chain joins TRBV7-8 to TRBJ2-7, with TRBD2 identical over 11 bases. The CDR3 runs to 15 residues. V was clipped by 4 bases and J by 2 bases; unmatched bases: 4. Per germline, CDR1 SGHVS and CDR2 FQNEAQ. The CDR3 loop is CASSSGLADPYEQYV. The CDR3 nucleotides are TGTGCCAGCAGCTCGGGACTAGCGGATCCCTACGAGCAGTACGTC.

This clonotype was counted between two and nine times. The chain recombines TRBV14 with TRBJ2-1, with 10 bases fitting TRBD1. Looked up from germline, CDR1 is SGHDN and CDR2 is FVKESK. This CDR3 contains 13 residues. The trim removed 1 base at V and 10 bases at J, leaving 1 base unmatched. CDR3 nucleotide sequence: TGTGCCAGCAGCCAAGGGACAGGGGGGGAGCAGTTCTTC. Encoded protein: CASSQGTGGEQFF.

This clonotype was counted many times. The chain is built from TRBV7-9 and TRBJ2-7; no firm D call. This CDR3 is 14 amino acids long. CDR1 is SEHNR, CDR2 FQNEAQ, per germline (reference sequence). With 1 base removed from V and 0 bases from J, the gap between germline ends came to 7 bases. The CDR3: CASSLVGRSYEQYF. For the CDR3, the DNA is TGTGCCAGCAGCTTAGTCGGGCGCTCCTACGAGCAGTACTTC.

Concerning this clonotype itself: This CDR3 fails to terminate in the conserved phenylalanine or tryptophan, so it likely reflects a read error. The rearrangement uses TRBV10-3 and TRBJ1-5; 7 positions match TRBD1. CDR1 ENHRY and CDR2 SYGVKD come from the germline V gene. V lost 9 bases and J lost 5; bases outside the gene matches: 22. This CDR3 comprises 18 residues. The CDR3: CAIPIVFNPGGGHQPQHS. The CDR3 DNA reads TGTGCCATTCCAATTGTGTTCAACCCAGGGGGGGGGCATCAGCCCCAGCATTCT.

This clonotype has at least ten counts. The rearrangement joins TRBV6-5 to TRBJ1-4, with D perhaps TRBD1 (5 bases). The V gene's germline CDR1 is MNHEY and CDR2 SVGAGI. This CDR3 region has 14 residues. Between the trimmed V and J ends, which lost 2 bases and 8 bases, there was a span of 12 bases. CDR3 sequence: CASSYRSGYEKLFF. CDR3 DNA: TGTGCCAGCAGTTACAGGTCAGGGTACGAAAAACTGTTTTTT.

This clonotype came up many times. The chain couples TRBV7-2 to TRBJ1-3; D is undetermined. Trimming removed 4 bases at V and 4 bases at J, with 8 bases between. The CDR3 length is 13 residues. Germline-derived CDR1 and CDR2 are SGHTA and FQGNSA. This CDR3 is CASSYDIGNTIYF. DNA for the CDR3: TGTGCCAGCAGCTACGACATAGGAAACACCATATATTTT.

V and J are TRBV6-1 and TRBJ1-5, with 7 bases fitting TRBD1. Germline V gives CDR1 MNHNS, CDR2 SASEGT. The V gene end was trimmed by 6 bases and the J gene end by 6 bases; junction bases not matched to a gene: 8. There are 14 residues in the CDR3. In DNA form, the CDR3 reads TGTGCCAGCAGCCGACAGGGAGTTGGTCAGCCCCAGCATTTT. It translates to CASSRQGVGQPQHF.

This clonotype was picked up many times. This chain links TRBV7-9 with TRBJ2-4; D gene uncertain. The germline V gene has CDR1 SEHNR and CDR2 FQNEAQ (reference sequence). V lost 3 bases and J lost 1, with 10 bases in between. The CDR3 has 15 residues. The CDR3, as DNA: TGTGCCAGCAGCTTCTTTGGCTCGGCCAAAAACATTCAGTACTTC. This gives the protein CASSFFGSAKNIQYF.